This TCR beta chain was profiled in a study of blood T cells in healthy people across ages. Study outcomes and limitations: A roughly linear age-dependent decrease characterized TCR beta diversity per million T cells.

Remarks on this clonotype: No antigen is known for it.

Germline V gene lookup returns CDR1 MNHNS and CDR2 SASEGT. Trimming left V 7 bases short and J 4 bases short, with 19 bases between. The CDR3 covers 15 residues. Primed by a sample-barcoded 5' primer and a J-beta primer mix, a second PCR proceeded for 7 to 11 cycles. Every sample produced at least 2.5 million CDR3-containing paired-end reads. TCRdb itself ran the 5' RACE reads through MiXCR, one entry per CDR3 protein. The sample has about 1.4 million distinct CDR3 sequences, around 59% seen once. The sequencing input was blood. The gene calls are TRBV6-1 and TRBJ1-2; tentatively, D is TRBD1 (5 bases). This receptor was taken from a man between 18 and 29 years old in good health. The CDR3 loop reads CASKAPLQGFYGYTF. As DNA, the CDR3 is TGTGCCAGCAAAGCCCCTTTGCAGGGATTCTATGGCTACACCTTC.